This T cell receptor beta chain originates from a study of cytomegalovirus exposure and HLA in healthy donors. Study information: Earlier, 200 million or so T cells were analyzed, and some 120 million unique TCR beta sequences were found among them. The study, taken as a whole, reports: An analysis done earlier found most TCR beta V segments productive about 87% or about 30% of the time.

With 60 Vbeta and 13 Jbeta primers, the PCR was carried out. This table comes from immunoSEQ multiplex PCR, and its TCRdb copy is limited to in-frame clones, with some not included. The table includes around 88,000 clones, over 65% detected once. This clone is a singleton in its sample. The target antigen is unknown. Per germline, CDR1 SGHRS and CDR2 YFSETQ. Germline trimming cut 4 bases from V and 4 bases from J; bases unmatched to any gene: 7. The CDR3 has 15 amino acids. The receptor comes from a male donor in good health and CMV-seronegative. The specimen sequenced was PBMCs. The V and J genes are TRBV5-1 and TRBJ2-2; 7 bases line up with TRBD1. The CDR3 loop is CASSIQGSSTGELFF. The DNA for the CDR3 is TGCGCCAGCAGCATACAGGGGTCGAGCACCGGGGAGCTGTTTTTT.